This entry lists 11 T cell receptor beta chains sequenced from one sample in a study of post-analysis software for immune sequencing data (dated by TCRdb to between 2015 and 2017). Overall study results and their limits: A handful of TRBV segments, including TRBV5-6, TRBV5-1 and TRBV20-1, were significantly more frequent in patients than controls.

The protocol used for the library was PCR. Sequencing was performed on an Illumina HiSeq 2500. To reduce PCR and sequencing biases, unique molecular identifiers were built into the TCR beta cDNA libraries. TCRdb handled the public reads itself, with Q25 trimming in fastp and clone calling in MiXCR, and kept productive beta chains. Rows are combined by CDR3 protein, so each entry shows the most common genes and DNA. The sample table contains 750,000 to 950,000 distinct CDR3 sequences; only one count was recorded for approximately 53% of them. Jointly, the top ten make up approximately 4.5% of the sample. These receptors' targets are unknown. The sample comprised blood. The source is a girl aged 10-17 years with multiple sclerosis.

The chain is built from TRBV12-3 or TRBV12-4 and TRBJ1-1; D remains ambiguous. The CDR3 loop spans 11 amino acids. Deletions cut 2 bases from V and 6 bases from J, with 4 bases between. The CDR3, as DNA: TGTGCCAGCAGTTTATACTCTGAAGCTTTCTTT. This encodes CASSLYSEAFF.

The chain combines TRBV5-5 with TRBJ1-2, with TRBD1 as a possible D gene (6 bases). Per germline, CDR1 SGHKS and CDR2 YYEKEE (reference sequence). Trimming pared 1 base from V and 2 bases from J, leaving 12 bases between. There are 15 residues in the CDR3. The CDR3, as DNA: TGTGCCAGCAGCTTGCTTCCCGGACAGAACTATGGCTACACCTTC. Its translation is CASSLLPGQNYGYTF.

A single count supports this clonotype. V gene TRBV12-3 or TRBV12-4 combines with J gene TRBJ2-5, with D uncertain. Trimming cost V 4 bases and J 2 bases, with 14 bases left between them. This CDR3 comprises 15 residues. The CDR3 DNA follows: TGTGCCAGCAGTTACACCTTAACGCCTCAAGAGACCCAGTACTTC. Its protein is CASSYTLTPQETQYF.

This clonotype occurred a few times. This chain uses TRBV7-9 with TRBJ2-6; no reliable D call. This CDR3 contains 15 residues. V was cut by 2 bases and J by 2 bases, with 7 bases left in between. Germline assignment: CDR1 SEHNR and CDR2 FQNEAQ (reference sequence). In DNA, the CDR3 is TGTGCCAGCAGCTTAATTAGTGCTGGGGCCAACGTCCTGACTTTC. The encoded protein is CASSLISAGANVLTF.

The chain uses TRBV12-3 or TRBV12-4 and TRBJ2-5; 10 positions match TRBD2. CDR3 size: 16 residues. The ends lost 7 bases at V and 4 bases at J; junction bases unmatched: 12. The CDR3 DNA follows: TGTGCCAGCACCCTCACTAGCGGGACTGGTAGAGAGACCCAGTACTTC. Protein: CASTLTSGTGRETQYF.

V and J are TRBV24-1 and TRBJ2-1; either TRBD1 or TRBD2 may supply D (5 bases each). V was clipped by 0 bases and J by 8 bases, with 7 bases between them. Germline CDR1 is KGHDR and CDR2 is SFDVKD. CDR3 length equals 13 residues. The CDR3, as DNA: TGTGCCACCAGTGATTTGCGGGGCTATGAGCAGTTCTTC. Protein sequence: CATSDLRGYEQFF.

The genes are TRBV27 and TRBJ1-2; 7 nucleotides agree with TRBD1. The J segment lost 8 bases and the V segment lost 6 bases, leaving 12 bases of the junction unmatched. The CDR3 loop spans 14 amino acids. Germline CDR1 is MNHEY and CDR2 is SMNVEV (reference sequence). The CDR3 region is CASRGTAPGLGYTF. The CDR3 DNA reads TGTGCCAGCAGAGGGACAGCACCAGGCTTGGGCTACACCTTC.

V usage is TRBV27 and J usage is TRBJ2-2; the match to TRBD1 covers 7 bases. V shed 5 bases and J 6 bases; nucleotides not matched to a gene: 12. Germline CDR1 is MNHEY and CDR2 is SMNVEV (reference sequence). The CDR3 is 16 amino acids. The CDR3 DNA sequence: TGTGCCAGCAGTACCCGGACAGGATTGGGTCCCGGGGAGCTGTTTTTT. Its translation: CASSTRTGLGPGELFF.

The chain has TRBV20-1 and TRBJ2-7; D is undetermined. With 6 bases removed from V and 5 bases from J, the gap between germline ends came to 11 bases. In germline, CDR1 is DFQATT, CDR2 SNEGSKA (reference sequence). The CDR3 runs to 11 residues. This CDR3 reads CSATGLNEQYF. As DNA, the CDR3 is TGCAGTGCGACGGGCCTGAACGAGCAGTACTTC.

The V gene is TRBV5-1, the J gene TRBJ2-3; possibly TRBD1 for D (6 bases). The germline gives CDR1 SGHRS, CDR2 YFSETQ. V was trimmed by 4 bases and J by 2 bases, leaving 17 bases between them. The CDR3 spans 16 residues. CDR3 DNA sequence: TGCGCCAGCAGCCCGGCAATTGGGGGCTTCACAGATACGCAGTATTTT. It translates to CASSPAIGGFTDTQYF.

The V call is TRBV29-1, the J call TRBJ2-7; D may correspond to TRBD1 or TRBD2 (5 bases each). Germline V gene data show CDR1 as SQVTM and CDR2 as ANQGSEA. The CDR3 spans 12 residues. V was pared by 4 bases and J by 7 bases, with 14 bases between. The CDR3 nucleotides read TGCAGCGTTGGGGGCGCCCCGGGGGAGCAGTACTTC. It is translated as CSVGGAPGEQYF.